The 10 T cell receptor beta chains below come from one sample, sequenced in a study of T-cell memory formation after mild COVID-19. Each CDR3 protein is one row after TCRdb ran MiXCR on the 5' RACE reads. The sample comprises roughly 550,000 distinct CDR3 sequences, roughly 22% of which are singletons, and 9.5% to 15% rests with the top ten. Source material: PBMCs or a T cell subset sorted from them (not recorded which). These TCRs come from an adult woman who had mild COVID-19 (a few samples of this study predate the infection). Cell type and time point are not known.

This chain links TRBV12-3 or TRBV12-4 with TRBJ2-3; no clear D. This CDR3 spans 13 amino acids. The V and J ends lost 3 bases and 2 bases respectively, with 6 bases between them. This CDR3 is CASSLRHTDTQYF. The DNA of the CDR3 is TGTGCCAGCAGTTTGCGGCACACAGATACGCAGTATTTT.

The chain combines TRBV14 with TRBJ1-6; D is undetermined. Trimming shortened V by 4 bases and J by 7 bases, and 11 bases separated the two germline ends. The germline CDR1 and CDR2 sequences are SGHDN and FVKESK. The CDR3 has 14 amino acids. The chain's CDR3 is CASSPRVGNSPLHF. CDR3 sequence (DNA): TGTGCCAGCAGCCCAAGAGTCGGAAATTCACCCCTCCACTTT.

This clonotype was recorded a few times. The V call is TRBV20-1, the J call TRBJ1-5; D possibly corresponds to TRBD1 (6 bases). Germline values: CDR1 DFQATT, CDR2 SNEGSKA (reference sequence). Deletions cut 5 bases from V and 4 bases from J, with 15 bases between. The CDR3 loop spans 14 amino acids. The CDR3 nucleotides read TGCAGTGCTGGGGGGGCCTTTGAAAATCAGCCCCAGCATTTT. Residues: CSAGGAFENQPQHF.

In its sample, this clonotype was seen many times. The chain couples TRBV5-1 to TRBJ2-5; perhaps TRBD2 as D (6 bases). V dropped 0 bases and J dropped 0 bases, with 12 bases sitting between them. The germline V gene has CDR1 SGHRS and CDR2 YFSETQ. CDR3 length: 16 amino acids. In nucleotides, the CDR3 is TGCGCCAGCAGCTTGGGGGTAGCGGCCAACCAAGAGACCCAGTACTTC. It yields the protein CASSLGVAANQETQYF.

This clonotype was observed a few times. The chain joins TRBV20-1 to TRBJ1-5; no clear D gene. The CDR3 contains 14 residues. Germline loops: CDR1 DFQATT, CDR2 SNEGSKA (reference sequence). Deletions cut 3 bases from V and 5 bases from J, with 14 bases between. The CDR3 DNA follows: TGCAGTGCTAGCCGAGGGCTGGTGGATCAGCCCCAGCATTTT. Translated, it gives CSASRGLVDQPQHF.

This clonotype was detected a few times. This chain joins TRBV18 and TRBJ2-6; 9 bases are shared with TRBD1. V dropped 4 bases and J dropped 0; count of bases not matched to a gene: 4. This CDR3 has 17 residues. Germline CDR1 KGHSH, CDR2 LQKENI. The CDR3 here is CASSRGQGRSGANVLTF. CDR3 nucleotides: TGTGCCAGCTCACGGGGACAGGGACGCTCTGGGGCCAACGTCCTGACTTTC.

This clonotype has just a few counts. The chain joins TRBV30 to TRBJ2-3, with a tentative D call TRBD1 (5 bases). The CDR3 covers 15 residues. The germline V gene has CDR1 GTSNPN and CDR2 SVGIG (reference sequence). Trimming shortened V by 0 bases and J by 1 base, and 11 bases separated the two germline ends. The CDR3 here is CAWSVAGIGTDTQYF. CDR3 sequence (DNA): TGTGCCTGGAGTGTAGCAGGGATTGGCACAGATACGCAGTATTTT.

This clonotype came up a few times. V usage is TRBV12-3 or TRBV12-4 and J usage is TRBJ2-7, with D tentatively TRBD2 (5 bases). CDR3 length equals 12 residues. The ends were cut back, 6 bases at V and 6 bases at J, with 12 bases in the middle. CDR3 sequence: CASRPPGSEQYF. The CDR3 region has the DNA TGTGCCAGCAGACCCCCGGGGAGCGAGCAGTACTTC.

This clonotype was counted between two and nine times. The chain recombines TRBV2 with TRBJ1-1; D call uncertain. CDR1 is SNHLY and CDR2 is FYNNEI in the germline V gene. The V and J ends lost 3 bases and 0 bases respectively, with 11 bases between them. The CDR3 totals 15 residues. The CDR3 sequence: CASSDGSAMNTEAFF. The DNA of the CDR3 is TGTGCCAGCAGTGATGGGTCAGCTATGAACACTGAAGCTTTCTTT.

This clonotype was seen a few times. CDR3 nucleotides: TGCGCCAGCAGCTGGGGAAAGCAGGGCCCAGATACGCAGTATTTT. Protein product: CASSWGKQGPDTQYF. V gene TRBV5-1 combines with J gene TRBJ2-3; D possibly corresponds to TRBD1 (5 bases). CDR3 size: 15 residues. Deletions cut 3 bases from V and 4 bases from J, with 15 bases between. From germline, CDR1 is SGHRS and CDR2 YFSETQ.